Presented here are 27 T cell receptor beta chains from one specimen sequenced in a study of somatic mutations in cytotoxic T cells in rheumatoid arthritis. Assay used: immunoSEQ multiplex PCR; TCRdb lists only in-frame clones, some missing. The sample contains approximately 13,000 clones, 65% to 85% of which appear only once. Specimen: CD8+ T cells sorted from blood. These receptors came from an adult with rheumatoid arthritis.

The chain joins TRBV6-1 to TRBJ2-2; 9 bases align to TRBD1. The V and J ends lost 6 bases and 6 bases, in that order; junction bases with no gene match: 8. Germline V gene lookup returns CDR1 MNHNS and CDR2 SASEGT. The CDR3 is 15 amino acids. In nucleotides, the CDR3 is TGTGCCAGCAGCCCGGGACAGGGTGGTGCCGGGGAGCTGTTTTTT. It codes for CASSPGQGGAGELFF.

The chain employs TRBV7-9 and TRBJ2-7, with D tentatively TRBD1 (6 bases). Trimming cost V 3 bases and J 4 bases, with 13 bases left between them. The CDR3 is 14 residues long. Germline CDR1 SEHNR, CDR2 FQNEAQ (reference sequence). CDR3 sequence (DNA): TGTGCCAGCAGCTTCGAACAGGGTCCTTACGAGCAGTACTTC. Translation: CASSFEQGPYEQYF.

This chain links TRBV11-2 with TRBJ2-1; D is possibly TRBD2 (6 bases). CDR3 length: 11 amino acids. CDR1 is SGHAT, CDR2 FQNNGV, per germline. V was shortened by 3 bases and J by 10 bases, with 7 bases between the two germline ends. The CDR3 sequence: CASSLGREQFF. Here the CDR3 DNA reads TGTGCCAGCAGCTTGGGGAGGGAGCAGTTCTTC.

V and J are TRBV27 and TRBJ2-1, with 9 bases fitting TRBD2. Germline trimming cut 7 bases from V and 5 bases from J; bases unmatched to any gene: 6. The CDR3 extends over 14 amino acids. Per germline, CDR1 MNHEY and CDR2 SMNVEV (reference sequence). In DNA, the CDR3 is TGTGCCAGCACCCGACTAGCGGTAAACAATGAGCAGTTCTTC. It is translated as CASTRLAVNNEQFF.

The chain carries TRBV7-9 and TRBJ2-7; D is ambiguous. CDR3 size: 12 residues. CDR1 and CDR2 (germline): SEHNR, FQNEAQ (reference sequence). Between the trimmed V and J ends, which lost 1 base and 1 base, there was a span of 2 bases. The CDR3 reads CASSLVSYEQYF. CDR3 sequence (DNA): TGTGCCAGCAGCTTAGTTTCCTACGAGCAGTACTTC.

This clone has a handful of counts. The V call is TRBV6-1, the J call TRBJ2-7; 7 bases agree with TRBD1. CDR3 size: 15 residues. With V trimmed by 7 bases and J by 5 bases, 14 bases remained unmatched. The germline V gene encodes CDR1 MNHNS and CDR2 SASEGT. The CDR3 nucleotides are TGTGCCAGCAAAGAAACAGGGGTTGAAGTGGACGAGCAGTACTTC. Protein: CASKETGVEVDEQYF.

The CDR3 loop is CASSLVLQGGGEKLFF. The CDR3 coding sequence is TGTGCCAGCAGCTTAGTTCTGCAAGGGGGAGGCGAAAAACTGTTTTTT. This chain joins TRBV11-2 and TRBJ1-4, with D possibly matching TRBD1 (6 bases). The CDR3 spans 16 residues. V lost 1 base and J lost 8, with 17 bases in between. Looked up from germline, CDR1 is SGHAT and CDR2 is FQNNGV.

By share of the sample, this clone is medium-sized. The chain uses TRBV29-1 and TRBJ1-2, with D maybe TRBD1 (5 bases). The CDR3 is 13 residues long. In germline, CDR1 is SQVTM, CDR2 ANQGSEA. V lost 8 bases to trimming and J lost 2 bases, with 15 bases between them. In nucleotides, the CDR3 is TGCAGCTTTTCTAACAGGAAAAACTATGGCTACACCTTC. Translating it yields CSFSNRKNYGYTF.

The CDR3 loop is CASSLATQSYEQYF. CDR3 coding DNA: TGTGCCAGCAGCTTAGCGACCCAATCCTACGAGCAGTACTTC. The gene calls are TRBV11-2 and TRBJ2-7; the D is unclear. V was pared by 1 base and J by 1 base, with 8 bases between. The CDR3 sequence is 14 residues long. In germline, CDR1 is SGHAT, CDR2 FQNNGV.

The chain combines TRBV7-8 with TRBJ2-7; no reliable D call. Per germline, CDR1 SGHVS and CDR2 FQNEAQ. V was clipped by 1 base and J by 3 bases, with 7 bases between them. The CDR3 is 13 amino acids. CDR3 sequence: CASSLVSGYEQYF. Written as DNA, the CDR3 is TGTGCCAGCAGCTTAGTATCGGGCTACGAGCAGTACTTC.

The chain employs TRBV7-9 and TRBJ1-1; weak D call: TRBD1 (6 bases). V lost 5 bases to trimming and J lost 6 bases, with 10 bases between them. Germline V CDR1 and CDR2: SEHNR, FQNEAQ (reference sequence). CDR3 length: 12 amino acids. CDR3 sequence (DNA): TGTGCCAGCAGCCCGACAGGAGCTGAAGCTTTCTTT. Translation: CASSPTGAEAFF.

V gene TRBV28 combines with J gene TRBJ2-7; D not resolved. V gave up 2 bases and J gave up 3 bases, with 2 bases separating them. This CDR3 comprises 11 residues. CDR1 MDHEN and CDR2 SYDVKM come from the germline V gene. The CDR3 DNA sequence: TGTGCCAGCAGTTTAAACTACGAGCAGTACTTC. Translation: CASSLNYEQYF.

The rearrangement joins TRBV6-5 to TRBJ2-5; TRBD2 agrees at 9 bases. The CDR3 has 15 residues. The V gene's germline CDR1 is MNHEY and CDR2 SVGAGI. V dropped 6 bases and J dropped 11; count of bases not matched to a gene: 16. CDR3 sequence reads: CASSPLTSGMGEQYF. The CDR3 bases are TGTGCCAGCAGCCCTCTGACTAGCGGTATGGGGGAGCAGTACTTC.

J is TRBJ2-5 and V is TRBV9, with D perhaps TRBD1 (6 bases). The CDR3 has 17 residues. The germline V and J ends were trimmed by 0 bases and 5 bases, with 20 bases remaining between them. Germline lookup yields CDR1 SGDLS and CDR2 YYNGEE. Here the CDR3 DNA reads TGTGCCAGCAGCGTAGGAAGGGGGAGTAGGATGTCGGAGACCCAGTACTTC. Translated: CASSVGRGSRMSETQYF.

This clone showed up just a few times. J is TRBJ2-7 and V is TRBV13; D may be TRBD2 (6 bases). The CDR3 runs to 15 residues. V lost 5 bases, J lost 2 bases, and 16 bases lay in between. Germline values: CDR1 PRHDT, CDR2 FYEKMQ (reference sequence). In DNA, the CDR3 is TGTGCCAGCAGCCCCAGCGGGTTGGGGGCCTACGAGCAGTACTTC. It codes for CASSPSGLGAYEQYF.

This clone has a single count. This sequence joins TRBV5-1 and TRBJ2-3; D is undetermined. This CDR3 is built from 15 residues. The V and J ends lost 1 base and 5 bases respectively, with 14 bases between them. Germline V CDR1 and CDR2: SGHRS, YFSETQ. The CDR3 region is CASSLSSSLRDTQYF. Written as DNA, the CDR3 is TGCGCCAGCAGCTTGTCATCCTCCTTAAGAGATACGCAGTATTTT.

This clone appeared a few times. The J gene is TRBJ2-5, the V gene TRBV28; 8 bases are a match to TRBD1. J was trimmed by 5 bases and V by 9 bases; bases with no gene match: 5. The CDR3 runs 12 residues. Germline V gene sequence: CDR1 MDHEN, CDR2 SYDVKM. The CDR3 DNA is TGTGCCAGGTCAGGGGGCGTTGAGACCCAGTACTTC. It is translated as CARSGGVETQYF.

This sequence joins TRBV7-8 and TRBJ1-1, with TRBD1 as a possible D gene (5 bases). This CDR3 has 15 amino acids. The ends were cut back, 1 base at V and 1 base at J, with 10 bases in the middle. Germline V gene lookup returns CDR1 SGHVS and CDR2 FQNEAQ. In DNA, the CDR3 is TGTGCCAGCAGCTTAGGTGGGGCAGGGAACACTGAAGCTTTCTTT. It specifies CASSLGGAGNTEAFF.

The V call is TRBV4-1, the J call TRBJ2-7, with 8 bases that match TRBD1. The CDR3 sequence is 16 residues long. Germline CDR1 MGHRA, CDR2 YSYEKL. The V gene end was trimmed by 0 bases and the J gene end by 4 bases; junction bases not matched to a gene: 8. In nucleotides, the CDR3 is TGCGCCAGCAGCCAAGAGGTGCCAGGGGGCGTGTACGAGCAGTACTTC. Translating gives CASSQEVPGGVYEQYF.

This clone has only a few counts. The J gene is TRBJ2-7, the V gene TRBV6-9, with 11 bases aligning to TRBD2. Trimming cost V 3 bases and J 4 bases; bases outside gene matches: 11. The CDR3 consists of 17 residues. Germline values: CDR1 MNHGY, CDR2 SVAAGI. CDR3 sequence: CASSYLAGGGWRYEQYF. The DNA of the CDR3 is TGTGCCAGCAGTTACCTAGCGGGAGGAGGTTGGCGGTACGAGCAGTACTTC.

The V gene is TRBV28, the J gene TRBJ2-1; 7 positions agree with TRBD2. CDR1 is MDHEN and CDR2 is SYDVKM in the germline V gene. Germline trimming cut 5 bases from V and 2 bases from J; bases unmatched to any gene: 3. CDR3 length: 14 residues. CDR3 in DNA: TGTGCCAGCAGTCAAGGGACTACCTACAATGAGCAGTTCTTC. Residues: CASSQGTTYNEQFF. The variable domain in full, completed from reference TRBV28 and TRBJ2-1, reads DVKVTQSSRYLVKRTGEKVFLECVQDMDHENMFWYRQDPGLGLRLIYFSYDVKMKEKGDIPEGYSVSREKKERFSLILESASTNQTSMYLCASSQGTTYNEQFFGPGTRLTVL.

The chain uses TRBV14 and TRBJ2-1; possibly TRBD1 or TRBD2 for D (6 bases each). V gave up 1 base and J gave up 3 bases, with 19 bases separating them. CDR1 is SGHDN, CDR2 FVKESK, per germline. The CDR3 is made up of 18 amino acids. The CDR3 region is CASSQGVEGGGNYNEQFF. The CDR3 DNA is TGTGCCAGCAGCCAAGGTGTTGAGGGGGGAGGTAACTACAATGAGCAGTTCTTC.

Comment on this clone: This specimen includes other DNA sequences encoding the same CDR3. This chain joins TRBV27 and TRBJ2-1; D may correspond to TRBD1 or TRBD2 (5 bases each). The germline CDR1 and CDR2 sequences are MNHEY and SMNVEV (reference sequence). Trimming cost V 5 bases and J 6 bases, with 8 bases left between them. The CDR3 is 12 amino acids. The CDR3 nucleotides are TGTGCCAGCAGTCGGGGACCCAATGAGCAGTTCTTC. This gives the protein CASSRGPNEQFF.

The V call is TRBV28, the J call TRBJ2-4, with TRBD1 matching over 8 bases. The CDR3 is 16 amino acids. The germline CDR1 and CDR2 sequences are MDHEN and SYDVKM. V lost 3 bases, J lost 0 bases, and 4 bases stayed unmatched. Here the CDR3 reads CASSLDREIAKNIQYF. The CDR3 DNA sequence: TGTGCCAGCAGTTTGGACAGGGAAATAGCCAAAAACATTCAGTACTTC.

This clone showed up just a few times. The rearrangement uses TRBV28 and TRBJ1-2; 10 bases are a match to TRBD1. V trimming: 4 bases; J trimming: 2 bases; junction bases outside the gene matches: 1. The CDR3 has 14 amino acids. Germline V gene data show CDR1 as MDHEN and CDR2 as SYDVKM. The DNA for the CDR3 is TGTGCCAGCAGTTCGGGACAGGGGAACTATGGCTACACCTTC. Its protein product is CASSSGQGNYGYTF.

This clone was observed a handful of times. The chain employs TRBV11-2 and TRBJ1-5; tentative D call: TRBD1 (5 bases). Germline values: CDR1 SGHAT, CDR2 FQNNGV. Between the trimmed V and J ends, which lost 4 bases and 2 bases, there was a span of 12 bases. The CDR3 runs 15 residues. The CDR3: CASSYGQGGNQPQHF. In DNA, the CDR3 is TGTGCCAGCAGCTACGGGCAGGGCGGCAATCAGCCCCAGCATTTT.

CDR3 protein: CASSSPGTEETQYF. The CDR3 DNA sequence: TGTGCCAGCAGCTCTCCCGGGACGGAAGAGACCCAGTACTTC. The genes are TRBV5-5 and TRBJ2-5; D might be TRBD1 or TRBD2, each matching 5 bases. Between the trimmed V and J ends, which lost 3 bases and 3 bases, there was a span of 12 bases. CDR3 length: 14 residues. CDR1 and CDR2 from the germline V gene are SGHKS and YYEKEE (reference sequence).